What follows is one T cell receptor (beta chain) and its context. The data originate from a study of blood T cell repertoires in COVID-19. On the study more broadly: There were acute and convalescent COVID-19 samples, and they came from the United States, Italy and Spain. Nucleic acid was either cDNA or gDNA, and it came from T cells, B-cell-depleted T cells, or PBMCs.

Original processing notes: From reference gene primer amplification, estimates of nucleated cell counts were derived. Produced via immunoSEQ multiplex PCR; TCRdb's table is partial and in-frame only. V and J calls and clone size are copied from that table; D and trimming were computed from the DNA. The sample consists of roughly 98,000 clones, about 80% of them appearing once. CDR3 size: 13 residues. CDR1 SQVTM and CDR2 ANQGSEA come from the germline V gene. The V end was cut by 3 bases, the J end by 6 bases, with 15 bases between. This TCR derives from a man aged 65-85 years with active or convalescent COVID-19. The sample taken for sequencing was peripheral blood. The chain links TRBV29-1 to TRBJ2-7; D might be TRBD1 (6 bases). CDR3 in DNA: TGCAGCGTTGATCGCCCGGGACACGGCGAGCAGTACTTC. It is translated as CSVDRPGHGEQYF.